This passage covers 25 T cell receptor beta chains from one sample sequenced in a study of brain metastases from non-small cell lung cancer. TCRdb's table, derived via immunoSEQ multiplex PCR, lists solely in-frame clones and lacks some. The sample lists about 7,800 clones, around four fifths occurring once. Sequences were obtained from primary lung tumor tissue. Source of these receptors: a donor aged 40 or over with non-small cell lung cancer.

The chain has TRBV28 and TRBJ2-7, with a possible D match to TRBD1 (6 bases). The CDR3 length is 18 residues. Germline V gene data show CDR1 as MDHEN and CDR2 as SYDVKM. Trimming stripped 5 bases from V and 0 bases from J, with 23 bases between. CDR3 sequence (DNA): TGTGCCAGCAGTCCGACCCCGCTGACAGGCCCGAGCTCCTACGAGCAGTACTTC. Its translation is CASSPTPLTGPSSYEQYF.

This clone showed up just once. In the same sample, other DNA sequences code for this CDR3. The chain employs TRBV3-1 (or the pseudogene TRBV3-2) and TRBJ2-1, with D unresolved. The V gene's germline CDR1 is LGHDT and CDR2 YNNKEL (reference sequence). V lost 2 bases, J lost 4 bases, and 3 bases lay in between. The CDR3 sequence is 12 residues long. CDR3 in DNA: TGTGCCAGCAGCCAAATTTACAATGAGCAGTTCTTC. It specifies CASSQIYNEQFF.

This chain uses TRBV2 with TRBJ1-2, with 7 bases fitting TRBD1. Germline CDR1 reads SNHLY; CDR2 reads FYNNEI. The CDR3 runs 15 residues. After removal of 6 bases from V and 1 base from J, the junction contained 8 bases not matched to a gene. The chain's CDR3 is CASRRGQTVNYGYTF. As DNA, the CDR3 is TGTGCCAGCAGGCGGGGACAGACGGTTAACTATGGCTACACCTTC.

The chain recombines TRBV19 with TRBJ1-2; TRBD1 might be the D (6 bases). Germline loops: CDR1 LNHDA, CDR2 SQIVND (reference sequence). Trimming pared 7 bases from V and 5 bases from J, leaving 20 bases between. The CDR3 runs to 15 residues. Written as DNA, the CDR3 is TGTGCCAGTACCCCCGTGGGGGGCGCACGGTATGGCTACACCTTC. Translated, it gives CASTPVGGARYGYTF.

The rearrangement uses TRBV24-1 and TRBJ2-2; a possible D gene is TRBD2 (6 bases). The V end was cut by 5 bases, the J end by 5 bases, with 8 bases between. The CDR3 loop spans 13 amino acids. Germline V gene lookup returns CDR1 KGHDR and CDR2 SFDVKD. The CDR3 bases are TGTGCCACCAGTGCGGGGGAAACCGGGGAGCTGTTTTTT. This encodes CATSAGETGELFF.

V and J are TRBV10-3 and TRBJ1-1, with D uncertain. CDR1 is ENHRY, CDR2 SYGVKD, per germline. The length of the CDR3 is 15 residues. The V end lost 0 bases, the J end lost 3 bases, and 11 bases lay between the germline ends. DNA for the CDR3: TGTGCCATCAGTGAGTCCTCGAGTCTAGACACTGAAGCTTTCTTT. It is translated as CAISESSSLDTEAFF.

The chain employs TRBV7-3 and TRBJ2-1; 7 bases map to TRBD2. The germline V gene encodes CDR1 SGHTA and CDR2 FQGTGA. V lost 6 bases, J lost 7 bases, and 12 bases stayed unmatched. The CDR3 covers 15 residues. The CDR3 DNA sequence: TGTGCCAGCAGTCCGGGGGGTCGGTTATATAATGAGCAGTTCTTC. This codes for CASSPGGRLYNEQFF.

The rearrangement joins TRBV6-6 to TRBJ1-2, with D tentatively TRBD1 (5 bases). There are 15 residues in the CDR3. V gave up 6 bases and J gave up 5 bases, with 19 bases separating them. Germline CDR1 MNHNY, CDR2 SVGAGI (reference sequence). The CDR3 sequence: CASSFPGGLGYGYTF. CDR3 DNA sequence: TGTGCCAGCAGCTTCCCTGGGGGATTGGGGTATGGCTACACCTTC.

The rearrangement uses TRBV5-4 and TRBJ2-1, with D perhaps given as TRBD1 or TRBD2 (6 bases each). The germline V gene has CDR1 SGHNT and CDR2 YYREEE (reference sequence). The CDR3 has 13 amino acids. Between the trimmed V and J ends, which lost 0 bases and 15 bases, there was a span of 16 bases. CDR3 sequence: CASSLGDTGRWFF. The CDR3 DNA reads as TGTGCCAGCAGCTTGGGTGACACAGGGAGGTGGTTCTTC.

The V call is TRBV30, the J call TRBJ2-7; D gene uncertain. The germline gives CDR1 GTSNPN, CDR2 SVGIG (reference sequence). The CDR3 runs 13 residues. The germline V and J ends were trimmed by 4 bases and 2 bases, with 12 bases remaining between them. In DNA form, the CDR3 reads TGTGCCTGGACAGGACCCGGCACCTACGAGCAGTACTTC. It encodes CAWTGPGTYEQYF. Drawing the rest from reference TRBV30 and TRBJ2-7, the complete variable domain is SQTIHQWPATLVQPVGSPLSLECTVEGTSNPNLYWYRQAAGRGLQLLFYSVGIGQISSEVPQNLSASRPQDRQFILSSKKLLLSDSGFYLCAWTGPGTYEQYFGPGTRLTVT.

The chain recombines TRBV7-2 with TRBJ2-2; no reliable D call. Germline V gives CDR1 SGHTA, CDR2 FQGNSA. There are 15 residues in the CDR3. V shed 0 bases and J shed 3 bases, with 8 bases lying between them. CDR3 in amino acids: CASSLAGADTGELFF. The CDR3 DNA sequence: TGTGCCAGCAGCTTAGCGGGTGCAGACACCGGGGAGCTGTTTTTT.

Written as DNA, the CDR3 is TGTGCCTGGAGTGTCCAGGGGATCGTGGAACGCTACACCTTC. Protein: CAWSVQGIVERYTF. This chain connects TRBV30 to TRBJ1-2; D perhaps matches TRBD1 (6 bases). Germline V gene lookup returns CDR1 GTSNPN and CDR2 SVGIG (reference sequence). Trimming took 0 bases from V and 9 from J, leaving 17 bases between them. The CDR3 runs 14 residues.

This chain uses TRBV4-2 with TRBJ1-1; a weak D match, TRBD1 (5 bases). This CDR3 has 14 residues. Trimming pared 0 bases from V and 6 bases from J, leaving 11 bases between. CDR1 LGHNA and CDR2 YNFKEQ come from the germline V gene. As DNA, the CDR3 is TGTGCCAGCAGCCAAGACTCAGGGAGCCCTGAAGCTTTCTTT. The encoded protein is CASSQDSGSPEAFF.

The gene calls are TRBV11-3 and TRBJ2-2; 8 nucleotides align to TRBD1. The V segment lost 5 bases and the J segment 8 bases; nucleotides outside the gene matches: 4. Germline CDR1 SGHNT, CDR2 YENEEA. The CDR3 has 13 residues. This chain's CDR3 is CASSPDRGGELFF. As DNA, the CDR3 is TGTGCCAGCAGCCCAGACAGGGGTGGGGAGCTGTTTTTT.

The chain is built from TRBV28 and TRBJ1-1; D ambiguous. V was cut by 6 bases and J by 0 bases, with 17 bases left in between. CDR1 is MDHEN and CDR2 is SYDVKM in the germline V gene. The CDR3 is 16 amino acids. CDR3 amino acids: CASSPPMRELNTEAFF. CDR3 coding DNA: TGTGCCAGCAGCCCCCCAATGAGGGAACTGAACACTGAAGCTTTCTTT.

As to this clone: At one end, the junction sequence differs from germline, possibly due to a read error. This specimen includes other DNA sequences encoding the same CDR3. This rearrangement joins TRBV6-6 to TRBJ1-1; D unclear. This CDR3 has 14 amino acids. Germline values: CDR1 MNHNY, CDR2 SVGAGI (reference sequence). In DNA, the CDR3 is TGTGCCAGCAGTTCCGTGGGAGGGTACGCTGAAGCCTTCTTT. As protein: CASSSVGGYAEAFF.

The gene calls are TRBV28 and TRBJ1-1; D is uncertain. CDR3 size: 11 residues. From germline, CDR1 is MDHEN and CDR2 SYDVKM. Trimming took off 8 bases at V and 0 bases at J, with 4 bases between the two ends. CDR3 coding DNA: TGTGCCAGCGTGCTGAACACTGAAGCTTTCTTT. The encoded protein is CASVLNTEAFF.

This sequence joins TRBV5-5 and TRBJ1-6; D might be TRBD1 (5 bases). The germline gives CDR1 SGHKS, CDR2 YYEKEE (reference sequence). The ends were cut back, 4 bases at V and 7 bases at J, with 18 bases in the middle. CDR3 length equals 16 residues. The CDR3, as DNA: TGTGCCAGCAGCGCCCACAGACAGACATCGAATTCACCCCTCCACTTT. Residues: CASSAHRQTSNSPLHF.

The chain couples TRBV5-4 to TRBJ1-4; 7 bases align to TRBD1. The CDR3 loop spans 18 amino acids. The germline CDR1 and CDR2 sequences are SGHNT and YYREEE (reference sequence). The V segment lost 3 bases and the J segment 2 bases; nucleotides outside the gene matches: 13. The DNA of the CDR3 is TGTGCCAGCAGCTCCGGTGGGGGAGGGGGCTCTACTAATGAAAAACTGTTTTTT. Amino acid sequence: CASSSGGGGGSTNEKLFF.

V and J are TRBV19 and TRBJ1-6; D unclear. CDR1 LNHDA and CDR2 SQIVND come from the germline V gene (reference sequence). This CDR3 spans 16 amino acids. V was shortened by 6 bases and J by 2 bases, with 14 bases between the two germline ends. The CDR3 reads CASRPGPQAYNSPLHF. The CDR3 bases are TGTGCCAGTAGGCCCGGTCCTCAGGCCTATAATTCACCCCTCCACTTT.

This rearrangement joins TRBV5-4 to TRBJ2-7, with 7 bases that match TRBD1. Germline CDR1 SGHNT, CDR2 YYREEE (reference sequence). The CDR3 is 13 amino acids. With 4 bases clipped from V and 7 bases from J, the junction kept 8 bases outside the gene matches. The CDR3 loop reads CASSLLTGIEQYF. CDR3 sequence (DNA): TGTGCCAGCAGCCTCCTGACAGGGATTGAGCAGTACTTC.

CDR3 loop: CSVTDGENIQYF. In DNA, the CDR3 is TGCAGCGTTACGGACGGGGAAAACATTCAGTACTTC. The chain couples TRBV29-1 to TRBJ2-4; D might be TRBD2 (5 bases). Trimming took off 5 bases at V and 5 bases at J, with 10 bases between the two ends. The V gene's germline CDR1 is SQVTM and CDR2 ANQGSEA. The CDR3 is made up of 12 amino acids.

The V call is TRBV3-1 (or the pseudogene TRBV3-2), the J call TRBJ2-3; D not certain. This CDR3 spans 16 amino acids. Per the germline V gene, CDR1 is LGHDT and CDR2 is YNNKEL (reference sequence). Trimming shortened V by 2 bases and J by 0 bases, and 12 bases separated the two germline ends. The DNA of the CDR3 is TGTGCCAGCAGCCAACTGATTGGGCTTAGCACAGATACGCAGTATTTT. Protein product: CASSQLIGLSTDTQYF.

Here the CDR3 reads CASSQADRVALGAFF. CDR3 in DNA: TGTGCCAGCAGCCAGGCGGACAGGGTTGCATTGGGAGCTTTCTTT. This chain links TRBV7-9 with TRBJ1-1; 8 bases fit TRBD1. This CDR3 is 15 amino acids long. The ends lost 5 bases at V and 10 bases at J; junction bases unmatched: 15. Germline V CDR1 and CDR2: SEHNR, FQNEAQ (reference sequence).

The chain employs TRBV6-5 and TRBJ2-5; D remains ambiguous. Germline lookup yields CDR1 MNHEY and CDR2 SVGAGI. The V end lost 0 bases, the J end lost 3 bases, and 2 bases lay between the germline ends. The length of the CDR3 is 12 residues. CDR3 in DNA: TGTGCCAGCAGTTACTCGAAAGAGACCCAGTACTTC. Amino acid sequence: CASSYSKETQYF.